One and the same sample provided the 9 T cell receptor beta chains below, sequenced in a study of CD8 T cells in ankylosing spondylitis. Via MiXCR, TCRdb re-called the 5' RACE reads, giving one row per CDR3 protein. The repertoire includes 380,000 or so distinct CDR3 sequences, approximately 22% of them detected once, and 13% sits in the top ten. Material for sequencing was blood, either unsorted or a sorted T cell fraction (not recorded which). The receptor set was obtained from a male donor with ankylosing spondylitis or in good health (not recorded which).

The table lists this clonotype with a few counts. This chain joins TRBV12-3 or TRBV12-4 and TRBJ2-3; 9 positions agree with TRBD1. Germline trimming cut 6 bases from V and 4 bases from J; bases unmatched to any gene: 8. This CDR3 is built from 15 residues. In DNA form, the CDR3 reads TGTGCCAGCAGCTCAACAGGGGGCCGTGCAGATACGCAGTATTTT. It specifies CASSSTGGRADTQYF.

This clonotype was picked up many times. The genes are TRBV12-3 or TRBV12-4 and TRBJ2-2; no clear D gene. This CDR3 region has 13 residues. The DNA of the CDR3 is TGTGGAAGTTGCACTCCGAACACCGGGGAGCTGTTTTTT. It encodes CGSCTPNTGELFF.

A few counts support this clonotype. The gene calls are TRBV7-9 and TRBJ2-7; no clear D. The CDR3 runs to 14 residues. V lost 4 bases and J 6 bases, leaving 16 bases between the germline ends. Germline-derived CDR1 and CDR2 are SEHNR and FQNEAQ (reference sequence). The CDR3: CASSSQALVSEQYF. The CDR3, as DNA: TGTGCCAGCAGCTCCCAGGCCCTAGTGAGCGAGCAGTACTTC.

This clonotype was picked up a small number of times. The V and J genes are TRBV5-5 and TRBJ2-3, with D perhaps matching TRBD1 or TRBD2 (6 bases each). With 3 bases removed from V and 3 bases from J, the gap between germline ends came to 11 bases. The V gene's germline CDR1 is SGHKS and CDR2 YYEKEE (reference sequence). The CDR3 is 14 amino acids. This CDR3 reads CASSSGAGTDTQYF. The CDR3 bases are TGTGCCAGCAGCTCGGGGGCAGGGACAGATACGCAGTATTTT.

This clonotype was observed a handful of times. The V and J genes are TRBV30 and TRBJ2-5; no clear D gene. V gave up 7 bases and J gave up 1 base, with 10 bases separating them. The germline CDR1 and CDR2 sequences are GTSNPN and SVGIG (reference sequence). The CDR3 is made up of 12 amino acids. The CDR3 region is CASDLSQETQYF. In DNA form, the CDR3 reads TGTGCCTCCGACCTAAGCCAAGAGACCCAGTACTTC.

The V and J genes are TRBV6-2 or TRBV6-3 and TRBJ2-1; no firm D call. This CDR3 has 16 amino acids. The ends were cut back, 5 bases at V and 0 bases at J, with 14 bases in the middle. CDR1 is MNHEY and CDR2 is SVGEGT in the germline V gene. CDR3 in amino acids: CASSPHQITSYNEQFF. The CDR3 DNA follows: TGTGCCAGCAGTCCTCACCAAATAACCTCCTACAATGAGCAGTTCTTC.

This clonotype was seen only a few times. The CDR3 region has the DNA TGTGCCAGCAGCTTAATTTCCGGGAGGGAGACCCAGTACTTC. Encoded protein: CASSLISGRETQYF. The chain employs TRBV11-2 and TRBJ2-5; TRBD2 aligns across 7 bases. Per the germline V gene, CDR1 is SGHAT and CDR2 is FQNNGV. CDR3 length: 14 amino acids. The J segment lost 5 bases and the V segment lost 2 bases, leaving 5 bases of the junction unmatched.

This chain uses TRBV24-1 with TRBJ2-6; D call uncertain. CDR3 length: 15 residues. The V gene lost 9 bases and the J gene lost 0 bases, with 11 bases spanning the gap. Germline CDR1 reads KGHDR; CDR2 reads SFDVKD. In DNA, the CDR3 is TGTGCCACCGGGTACGACCACTCTGGGGCCAACGTCCTGACTTTC. Its protein product is CATGYDHSGANVLTF.

This clonotype was observed at least ten times. This chain joins TRBV5-1 and TRBJ1-1; no clear D. CDR3 length: 14 residues. The V gene's germline CDR1 is SGHRS and CDR2 YFSETQ. Trimming removed 6 bases at V and 6 bases at J, with 18 bases between. CDR3 sequence (DNA): TGCGCCAGCACTCCAACTATCGGGCCGTCTGAAGCTTTCTTT. Amino acid sequence: CASTPTIGPSEAFF.